The 14 T cell receptor beta chains presented below share a single source sample, sequenced in a study of long-term antiretroviral therapy in people with HIV. Survey-level resolution applied to immunoSEQ assay v3.0. Measured with immunoSEQ multiplex PCR; TCRdb has only the in-frame clones, and not every one. The sample contains roughly 15,000 clones, more than 75% of which appear only once. The sequenced sample was unsorted PBMCs, obtained 3.1 years after starting antiretroviral therapy. These TCRs come from a man between 40 and 49 years old with HIV.

This clone was counted only a few times. The chain joins TRBV25-1 to TRBJ1-2; D is unresolved. The CDR3 length is 11 residues. The V and J ends lost 3 bases and 5 bases respectively, with 4 bases between them. Looked up from germline, CDR1 is MGHDK and CDR2 is SYGVNS. This CDR3 is CASSDRYGYTF. CDR3 sequence (DNA): TGTGCCAGCAGTGACCGATATGGCTACACCTTC.

CDR3 sequence: CASSGDREVYNEQFF. The DNA of the CDR3 is TGTGCCAGCAGTGGGGACAGGGAAGTCTACAATGAGCAGTTCTTC. The V call is TRBV2, the J call TRBJ2-1, with 9 bases aligning to TRBD1. V trimming: 4 bases; J trimming: 3 bases; junction bases outside the gene matches: 4. The germline V gene has CDR1 SNHLY and CDR2 FYNNEI. The CDR3 sequence is 15 residues long.

This clone occurred a few times. The gene calls are TRBV7-9 and TRBJ2-7; D may correspond to TRBD1 or TRBD2 (5 bases each). There are 15 residues in the CDR3. Germline V gene data show CDR1 as SEHNR and CDR2 as FQNEAQ (reference sequence). V lost 3 bases and J 1 base, leaving 13 bases between the germline ends. The CDR3 DNA sequence: TGTGCCAGCAGCTTGGGACCGACTTTTTCCTACGAGCAGTACTTC. It is translated as CASSLGPTFSYEQYF.

This clone was picked up a small number of times. The rearrangement joins TRBV14 to TRBJ2-7; 7 bases agree with TRBD1. J lost 0 bases, V lost 4 bases, and 6 bases had no gene match. This CDR3 is built from 15 residues. Per the germline V gene, CDR1 is SGHDN and CDR2 is FVKESK. CDR3 sequence: CASSPLGTVSYEQYF. The DNA for the CDR3 is TGTGCCAGCAGCCCCCTGGGGACAGTCTCCTACGAGCAGTACTTC.

The chain joins TRBV19 to TRBJ1-4, with D perhaps matching TRBD1 (6 bases). V was pared by 3 bases and J by 11 bases, with 13 bases between. Looked up from germline, CDR1 is LNHDA and CDR2 is SQIVND (reference sequence). The CDR3 is 13 residues long. The CDR3 DNA reads TGTGCCAGTAGTATGGCAGGGGCAAGGAAACTGTTTTTT. Its protein is CASSMAGARKLFF.

The chain is built from TRBV15 and TRBJ1-2; 9 bases line up with TRBD1. The CDR3 totals 14 residues. CDR1 is LNHNV, CDR2 YYDKDF, per germline (reference sequence). J gave up 8 bases and V 0 bases, and 4 bases lay outside the gene matches. The DNA for the CDR3 is TGTGCCACCAGCAGAGAACAGGGGGCGATCGGCTACACCTTC. Residues: CATSREQGAIGYTF.

V usage is TRBV5-1 and J usage is TRBJ1-3, with D perhaps matching TRBD1 (5 bases). CDR3 length: 18 residues. Germline values: CDR1 SGHRS, CDR2 YFSETQ. The V end was cut by 0 bases, the J end by 1 base, with 17 bases between. CDR3 coding DNA: TGCGCCAGCAGCTTGGCCGGGGGAGGGAGCAGATCTGGAAACACCATATATTTT. This codes for CASSLAGGGSRSGNTIYF.

V gene TRBV27 combines with J gene TRBJ2-7, with TRBD1 matching over 7 bases. Germline V gene lookup returns CDR1 MNHEY and CDR2 SMNVEV (reference sequence). This CDR3 comprises 14 residues. V dropped 2 bases and J dropped 5; count of bases not matched to a gene: 6. DNA of the CDR3: TGTGCCAGCAGTTTACGACAGGGAAGCGACGAGCAGTACTTC. Translation: CASSLRQGSDEQYF.

J is TRBJ1-6 and V is TRBV27, with 7 bases matching TRBD1. The germline gives CDR1 MNHEY, CDR2 SMNVEV (reference sequence). V gave up 2 bases and J gave up 4 bases; unmatched junction bases: 8. The CDR3 is made up of 17 amino acids. The DNA of the CDR3 is TGTGCCAGCAGTTTAACAGGGGCTGGTCGGTATAATTCACCCCTCCACTTT. It specifies CASSLTGAGRYNSPLHF.

This clone was counted a few times. The genes are TRBV5-1 and TRBJ1-2; tentative D call: TRBD1 (6 bases). Trimming left V 6 bases short and J 6 bases short, with 24 bases between. CDR3 size: 16 residues. Germline V gene sequence: CDR1 SGHRS, CDR2 YFSETQ. The CDR3 nucleotides are TGCGCCAGCACCCCCTGGGGGACAAACCCCGGGGATGGCTACACCTTC. Protein sequence: CASTPWGTNPGDGYTF.

This chain links TRBV19 with TRBJ1-2; maybe TRBD1 (5 bases). The germline gives CDR1 LNHDA, CDR2 SQIVND (reference sequence). The CDR3 covers 15 residues. V shed 3 bases and J shed 2 bases, with 13 bases lying between them. The CDR3 reads CASSILGRENYGYTF. The CDR3 nucleotides read TGTGCCAGTAGTATTTTGGGCAGGGAGAACTATGGCTACACCTTC. Looking up the rest from reference TRBV19 and TRBJ1-2 gives the full variable domain: DGGITQSPKYLFRKEGQNVTLSCEQNLNHDAMYWYRQDPGQGLRLIYYSQIVNDFQKGDIAEGYSVSREKKESFPLTVTSAQKNPTAFYLCASSILGRENYGYTFGSGTRLTVV.

This clone was detected a few times. The gene calls are TRBV5-6 and TRBJ2-7; possible D gene TRBD1, 6 bases. With 2 bases removed from V and 3 bases from J, the gap between germline ends came to 9 bases. Germline CDR1 reads SGHDT; CDR2 reads YYEEEE. This CDR3 has 13 amino acids. CDR3 in amino acids: CASSFGDIYEQYF. The CDR3 DNA reads TGTGCCAGCAGCTTTGGGGACATCTACGAGCAGTACTTC.

The chain uses TRBV19 and TRBJ2-7, with D perhaps given as TRBD1 or TRBD2 (6 bases each). The CDR3 is made up of 16 amino acids. Trimming shortened V by 5 bases and J by 6 bases, and 23 bases separated the two germline ends. The germline V gene encodes CDR1 LNHDA and CDR2 SQIVND (reference sequence). CDR3 loop: CASSSNRGQGGREQYF. CDR3 sequence (DNA): TGTGCCAGTAGTTCAAACCGGGGGCAGGGCGGACGCGAGCAGTACTTC.

The chain couples TRBV5-1 to TRBJ2-7; D uncertain. Trimming cost V 4 bases and J 6 bases, with 11 bases left between them. This CDR3 contains 12 residues. Germline CDR1 SGHRS, CDR2 YFSETQ. The CDR3 sequence is CASSPHGLEQYF. DNA for the CDR3: TGCGCCAGCAGCCCTCATGGGCTCGAGCAGTACTTC.